This passage covers 27 T cell receptor beta chains from one sample sequenced in a study of CD8+CD57+ T cells in acquired aplastic anemia. Genomic DNA was employed as the template in profiling TCR beta VDJ and CDR3. TCRdb ran MiXCR on the reads and lists one entry per CDR3 protein. The table records hundreds of thousands of distinct CDR3 sequences, approximately 70% of them present only once. Sequencing was done on a sample of sorted CD4+, CD8+, or CD8+CD57+ T cells (not recorded which) from PBMCs. The receptors here all came from a human donor in good health, serving as a control.

In its sample, this clonotype was seen once. This may be a read error, as it is one base from a much larger clone. CDR3 loop: CASGHNGEVSQEAQYF. The CDR3 region has the DNA TGTGCCAGCGGACACAATGGGGAGGTGAGCCAAGAGGCCCAGTACTTC. This chain connects TRBV7-9 to TRBJ2-5; possible D gene TRBD2, 6 bases. Germline V CDR1 and CDR2: SEHNR, FQNEAQ (reference sequence). The CDR3 is made up of 16 amino acids.

The chain carries TRBV20-1 and TRBJ2-1, with a weak D call TRBD1 (6 bases). CDR1 is DFQATT and CDR2 is SNEGSKA in the germline V gene (reference sequence). The length of the CDR3 is 14 residues. Trimming pared 6 bases from V and 8 bases from J, leaving 20 bases between. In DNA form, the CDR3 reads TGCAGTGCCCACCACGCAGCGCAGGGGCATGAGCAGTTCTTC. It translates to CSAHHAAQGHEQFF.

This clonotype occurred once. The chain couples TRBV11-3 to TRBJ2-7; D could derive from TRBD1 or TRBD2 (6 bases each). V was trimmed by 5 bases and J by 5 bases, leaving 16 bases between them. The CDR3 contains 14 residues. Germline V gives CDR1 SGHNT, CDR2 YENEEA. The CDR3 reads CASSDRTGGNEQYF. DNA of the CDR3: TGTGCCAGCAGCGACAGGACTGGGGGGAACGAGCAGTACTTC.

This clonotype was detected many times. V gene TRBV11-2 combines with J gene TRBJ1-1, with D possibly matching TRBD1 (5 bases). The CDR3 consists of 12 residues. Germline V lookup: CDR1 SGHAT, CDR2 FQNNGV. The germline V and J ends were trimmed by 6 bases and 2 bases, with 7 bases remaining between them. Here the CDR3 reads CASRGVNTEAFF. The CDR3 bases are TGTGCCAGCAGAGGGGTAAACACTGAAGCTTTCTTT.

The chain carries TRBV9 and TRBJ1-1; D is possibly TRBD1 (5 bases). Germline CDR1 is SGDLS and CDR2 is YYNGEE. Trimming removed 4 bases from V and 2 bases from J, with 18 bases in between. The CDR3 covers 16 residues. The CDR3 DNA sequence: TGTGCCAGCAGCAGGGGCCGCAGACGGCCTAACACTGAAGCTTTCTTT. As protein: CASSRGRRRPNTEAFF.

The count of this clonotype is one. The gene calls are TRBV20-1 and TRBJ1-5, with D unclear. The CDR3 covers 15 residues. CDR1 is DFQATT, CDR2 SNEGSKA, per germline (reference sequence). V was trimmed by 0 bases and J by 3 bases, leaving 12 bases between them. In DNA form, the CDR3 reads TGCAGTGCTAGAGATATTGTCGGTTACAATCAGCCCCAGCATTTT. It yields the protein CSARDIVGYNQPQHF.

Turning to this clonotype: Because the CDR3 is missing its conserved closing phenylalanine or tryptophan, this is likely a read error. Because the CDR3's place on the DNA is in doubt, the DNA is left out and the CDR3 is given as listed by TCRdb. CDR3 protein: CASSQDSAAEYL. The chain employs TRBV7-3 and TRBJ2-7. Germline CDR1 is SGHTA and CDR2 is FQGTGA. The CDR3 is 12 residues long, counting both termini.

This clonotype has at least ten counts. The genes are TRBV19 and TRBJ1-1; unclear D gene. The length of the CDR3 is 13 residues. The germline gives CDR1 LNHDA, CDR2 SQIVND (reference sequence). Trimming stripped 3 bases from V and 10 bases from J, with 15 bases between. The CDR3 loop is CASSMDPYVGAFF. CDR3 DNA: TGTGCCAGTAGTATGGACCCTTACGTCGGAGCTTTCTTT.

This clonotype appeared many times. This chain joins TRBV13 and TRBJ2-5, with D perhaps TRBD1 or TRBD2 (5 bases each). CDR3 length: 13 residues. From germline, CDR1 is PRHDT and CDR2 FYEKMQ (reference sequence). V shed 1 base and J shed 6 bases, with 9 bases lying between them. CDR3 amino acids: CASSLVRGQTQYF. The CDR3 bases are TGTGCCAGCAGCTTAGTAAGGGGACAGACCCAGTACTTC.

V gene TRBV7-4 combines with J gene TRBJ2-7; D is tentatively TRBD1 or TRBD2 (7 bases each). V was cut by 3 bases and J by 5 bases, with 11 bases left in between. CDR1 SGHVT and CDR2 SQSDAQ come from the germline V gene. The CDR3 contains 13 residues. CDR3 amino acids: CASSFQGGDEQYF. The CDR3 coding sequence is TGTGCCAGCAGCTTCCAGGGGGGGGACGAGCAGTACTTC.

The table lists this clonotype with many counts. The CDR3 region has the DNA TGCGCCAGCAGCCAAGATAAGGGATACGGCGACGAGCAGTACTTC. Translation gives CASSQDKGYGDEQYF. The J gene is TRBJ2-7, the V gene TRBV4-3; D is unclear. Germline lookup yields CDR1 LGHNA and CDR2 YSLEER. The CDR3 extends over 15 amino acids. V was clipped by 0 bases and J by 5 bases, with 14 bases between them.

The chain combines TRBV9 with TRBJ2-2, with 7 bases fitting TRBD2. This CDR3 has 14 amino acids. V gave up 5 bases and J gave up 6 bases; unmatched junction bases: 7. Germline CDR1 is SGDLS and CDR2 is YYNGEE. The CDR3 here is CASSDSTSAGELFF. The CDR3, as DNA: TGTGCCAGCAGTGACTCAACTAGCGCCGGGGAGCTGTTTTTT.

The rearrangement links TRBV5-4 to TRBJ2-3; D is uncertain. This CDR3 has 11 residues. The V end was cut by 6 bases, the J end by 6 bases, with 8 bases between. Germline V lookup: CDR1 SGHNT, CDR2 YYREEE (reference sequence). The CDR3 region is CASNQGDTQYF. The CDR3 DNA reads as TGTGCCAGCAACCAAGGGGATACGCAGTATTTT.

Many counts were recorded for this clonotype. The chain couples TRBV20-1 to TRBJ1-1; 9 nucleotides align to TRBD1. The J segment lost 1 base and the V segment lost 2 bases, leaving 8 bases of the junction unmatched. Germline assignment: CDR1 DFQATT and CDR2 SNEGSKA (reference sequence). CDR3 length equals 16 residues. The CDR3 DNA reads as TGCAGTGCTAGACAGTGGGACAGGGACGGGAACACTGAAGCTTTCTTT. Translating it yields CSARQWDRDGNTEAFF.

The table lists this clonotype with many counts. The V and J genes are TRBV18 and TRBJ2-5, with D possibly TRBD2 on 6 matching bases. The CDR3 is made up of 15 amino acids. Between the trimmed V and J ends, which lost 0 bases and 2 bases, there was a span of 10 bases. Germline CDR1 KGHSH, CDR2 LQKENI. CDR3 nucleotide sequence: TGTGCCAGCTCACCACCGTGGGCGGGGCAAGAGACCCAGTACTTC. This sequence encodes CASSPPWAGQETQYF.

This clonotype has ten or more counts. The genes are TRBV7-6 and TRBJ2-2, with D possibly being TRBD1 (6 bases). This CDR3 contains 16 residues. Germline values: CDR1 SGHVS, CDR2 FNYEAQ. Trimming cost V 5 bases and J 0 bases, with 13 bases left between them. CDR3 coding DNA: TGTGCCAGCAGCAGGGACATCCGGCCGAACACCGGGGAGCTGTTTTTT. This codes for CASSRDIRPNTGELFF.

This sequence joins TRBV20-1 and TRBJ2-3, with 9 bases aligning to TRBD2. Germline assignment: CDR1 DFQATT and CDR2 SNEGSKA (reference sequence). The CDR3 is 14 residues long. After removal of 4 bases from V and 5 bases from J, the junction contained 7 bases not matched to a gene. CDR3 in DNA: TGCAGTGCTATACTAGCGGGCGCCAAAGATACGCAGTATTTT. Its protein is CSAILAGAKDTQYF.

A word on this clonotype: A read error is likely, as this CDR3 ends without the conserved phenylalanine or tryptophan. J is TRBJ1-2 and V is TRBV20-1; weak D call: TRBD1 (5 bases). There are 12 residues in the CDR3. The V gene lost 4 bases and the J gene lost 5 bases, with 11 bases spanning the gap. CDR1 and CDR2 (germline): DFQATT, SNEGSKA (reference sequence). Here the CDR3 DNA reads TGCAGTGCTACGACAGATAATTATGGCTACACCCTC. It specifies CSATTDNYGYTL.

This clonotype was recorded once. The J gene is TRBJ1-6, the V gene TRBV7-2, with TRBD1 matching over 7 bases. V dropped 1 base and J dropped 8; count of bases not matched to a gene: 5. The CDR3 has 15 residues. Germline V gene data show CDR1 as SGHTA and CDR2 as FQGNSA. CDR3 sequence: CASSLENRGDSPLHF. DNA of the CDR3: TGTGCCAGCAGCTTAGAGAACAGGGGAGATTCACCCCTCCACTTT.

The chain combines TRBV7-9 with TRBJ2-3; possibly TRBD1 or TRBD2 for D (7 bases each). Deletions cut 4 bases from V and 15 bases from J, with 26 bases between. CDR3 length: 15 amino acids. CDR1 is SEHNR, CDR2 FQNEAQ, per germline (reference sequence). The CDR3 is CASSSGSGGVDLHYF. CDR3 DNA: TGTGCCAGCAGCTCTGGCTCAGGGGGGGTAGATCTACACTATTTT.

This clonotype was observed at least ten times. The chain is built from TRBV10-1 and TRBJ2-7; the D is unclear. V gave up 1 base and J gave up 1 base, with 11 bases separating them. Looked up from germline, CDR1 is WNHNN and CDR2 is SYGVQD (reference sequence). This CDR3 spans 15 amino acids. CDR3 region: CASSEYPGTSYEQYF. Here the CDR3 DNA reads TGCGCCAGCAGTGAGTACCCGGGTACTTCCTACGAGCAGTACTTC.

This clonotype was found many times. The chain combines TRBV10-3 with TRBJ2-2, with D tentatively TRBD1 (7 bases). The length of the CDR3 is 16 residues. Germline CDR1 ENHRY, CDR2 SYGVKD. V dropped 8 bases and J dropped 7 bases, with 23 bases sitting between them. The CDR3 DNA reads as TGTGCCATCGCTAGAACAACCGGGAGACAGGGCGGGGAGCTGTTTTTT. Protein product: CAIARTTGRQGGELFF.

Regarding this clonotype: Lacking the conserved final phenylalanine or tryptophan, this CDR3 likely reflects a read error. The limits of the CDR3 on the DNA are not certain, so only TCRdb's listed CDR3 is given. This chain links TRBV7-2 with TRBJ2-7; the table's D call TRBD2 went unverified against the DNA. CDR1 SGHTA and CDR2 FQGNSA come from the germline V gene. Termini included, the CDR3 measures 13 amino acids. The CDR3 sequence: CASSCRLAGTEYH.

There are many counts of this clonotype. The J gene is TRBJ2-6, the V gene TRBV5-1; unclear D gene. Germline CDR1 reads SGHRS; CDR2 reads YFSETQ. CDR3 length: 19 residues. The V gene lost 0 bases and the J gene lost 0 bases, with 16 bases spanning the gap. CDR3 amino acids: CASSLVTRQVLSGANVLTF. For the CDR3, the DNA is TGCGCCAGCAGCTTGGTCACCCGGCAGGTCCTCTCTGGGGCCAACGTCCTGACTTTC. The entire variable domain, with the rest obtained from reference TRBV5-1 and TRBJ2-6, is as follows: KAGVTQTPRYLIKTRGQQVTLSCSPISGHRSVSWYQQTPGQGLQFLFEYFSETQRNKGNFPGRFSGRQFSNSRSEMNVSTLELGDSALYLCASSLVTRQVLSGANVLTFGAGSRLTVL.

This chain links TRBV20-1 with TRBJ2-7, with a possible D match to TRBD2 (7 bases). V was cut by 4 bases and J by 1 base, with 23 bases left in between. CDR1 DFQATT and CDR2 SNEGSKA come from the germline V gene (reference sequence). The CDR3 is 17 amino acids. The CDR3: CSATDGGRGSTSYEQYF. The CDR3 nucleotides are TGCAGTGCTACAGACGGGGGGCGGGGTTCAACTTCCTACGAGCAGTACTTC.

A note on this clonotype: No conserved phenylalanine or tryptophan ends this CDR3, so it is likely a read error. Because the CDR3's place on the DNA is in doubt, the DNA is left out and the CDR3 is given as listed by TCRdb. The CDR3 sequence: CASSVATAAANTL. The V and J genes are TRBV9 and TRBJ1-3. The CDR3 has 13 residues if both end residues are counted. Germline V gives CDR1 SGDLS, CDR2 YYNGEE.

The sample holds many counts of this clonotype. V is TRBV6-2 or TRBV6-3 and J is TRBJ2-7, with 7 bases that match TRBD2. This CDR3 has 14 amino acids. Per the germline V gene, CDR1 is MNHEY and CDR2 is SVGEGT. V lost 6 bases to trimming and J lost 2 bases; unmatched junction nucleotides: 7. The CDR3 region is CASRQPSGPYEQYF. The CDR3 DNA reads as TGTGCCAGCAGGCAACCTAGCGGACCCTACGAGCAGTACTTC.